This record concerns one T cell receptor (beta chain) sequence. The antigen is not known. This sample is drawn from a study of long-term antiretroviral therapy in people with HIV. General study points: Clones showing expansion before ART dominated the repertoire at all time points. After ART, diversity increased yet remained lower than transplant donor controls.

The run of the v3.0 immunoSEQ assay was at survey level. Assay: immunoSEQ multiplex PCR; the TCRdb copy retains only in-frame clones and omits some. The table lists 35,000 to 45,000 clones, 94% of them singletons, with 3.6% in the top ten. The TCR was taken from a woman aged 45-65 years with HIV. The sample was unsorted PBMCs, taken 4.1 years after starting antiretroviral therapy.

The CDR3 region has the DNA TGTGCCAGCAGCTTAGCGCCGTACACGCAGTATTTT. Translated, it gives CASSLAPYTQYF. This chain uses TRBV7-2 with TRBJ2-3; D is undetermined. Trimming took off 0 bases at V and 9 bases at J, with 7 bases between the two ends. The CDR3 extends over 12 amino acids. The germline CDR1 and CDR2 sequences are SGHTA and FQGNSA.